The clone carrying this T cell receptor (beta chain) occurred a few times. The antigen is undetermined. The data were obtained in a study of response to subunit inactivated influenza vaccine. General study findings and limits: Authors suggested that a seasonal influenza vaccination recruits few new T cells each time.

MiXCR, applied by TCRdb to the RT-PCR reads, yields one record per CDR3 protein. The sample contains about 700,000 distinct CDR3 sequences, about a sixth of which appear only once. Sequenced here: PBMCs from blood, sampled approximately 13 days after vaccination. The receptor comes from a man in his fifties who received an inactivated influenza vaccine.

The CDR3 nucleotides are TGTGCCAGCAGAAGCGGGTTGACCCAGTACTTC. Encoded protein: CASRSGLTQYF. The V and J genes are TRBV25-1 and TRBJ2-5, with a possible D match to TRBD2 (6 bases). Trimming removed 6 bases at V and 7 bases at J, with 9 bases between. Germline CDR1 MGHDK, CDR2 SYGVNS. The CDR3 consists of 11 residues.